These 7 T cell receptor beta chains were sequenced from one sample in a study of blood T cells in healthy people across ages. The use of a sample-barcoded 5' primer and a J-beta primer mix characterized a second PCR of roughly 6 to 11 cycles. Each CDR3 protein is one row after TCRdb ran MiXCR on the 5' RACE reads. The table lists 450,000 to 700,000 distinct CDR3 sequences, about 26% of them singletons, with roughly 20% in the top ten. The sample consisted of blood. Receptors were obtained from a woman in her 70s in good health.

In DNA, the CDR3 is TGTGCCACCAGCAGAGATCTCTCGGGGTTCCCTGGAAACACCATATATTTT. This sequence encodes CATSRDLSGFPGNTIYF. V and J are TRBV15 and TRBJ1-3; no clear D gene. The CDR3 spans 17 residues. CDR1 is LNHNV, CDR2 YYDKDF, per germline (reference sequence). Trimming took off 0 bases at V and 2 bases at J, with 14 bases between the two ends.

This clonotype has a handful of counts. The chain uses TRBV29-1 and TRBJ1-1; D unresolved. Trimming removed 4 bases from V and 6 bases from J, with 15 bases in between. The CDR3 consists of 13 residues. Germline V gene sequence: CDR1 SQVTM, CDR2 ANQGSEA. CDR3 loop: CSVVSGFAAEAFF. CDR3 DNA: TGCAGCGTTGTTAGCGGATTTGCGGCTGAAGCTTTCTTT.

This clonotype was seen more than once but under ten times. The chain combines TRBV20-1 with TRBJ2-1, with D possibly TRBD1 on 5 matching bases. The better agreement between TRBJ2-7 and the DNA end casts doubt on the J call. Germline-derived CDR1 and CDR2 are DFQATT and SNEGSKA (reference sequence). The CDR3 loop spans 16 amino acids. This chain's CDR3 is CSARDSGATYQETQYF. The CDR3 nucleotides are TGCAGTGCTAGAGATTCTGGGGCCACGTACCAAGAGACGCAGTACTTC.

This clonotype was recorded a few times. The gene calls are TRBV15 and TRBJ1-2; the D is unclear. Looked up from germline, CDR1 is LNHNV and CDR2 is YYDKDF (reference sequence). The CDR3 loop spans 13 amino acids. V lost 3 bases to trimming and J lost 2 bases, with 7 bases between them. CDR3 in amino acids: CATSRGRNYGYTF. The CDR3 DNA reads as TGTGCCACCAGCAGGGGGAGAAACTATGGCTACACCTTC.

Comment on this clonotype: This may be a read error, as it is one base from a much larger clone. The V call is TRBV10-3, the J call TRBJ1-2; no reliable D call. V lost 3 bases and J 5 bases, leaving 10 bases between the germline ends. The CDR3 has 13 amino acids. Germline-derived CDR1 and CDR2 are ENHRY and SYGVKD. The CDR3 is CAISEGSDYGYTF. CDR3 coding DNA: TGTGCCATCAGTGAAGGGTCAGATTATGGCTACACCTTC.

This clonotype was seen a few times. CDR3 nucleotide sequence: TGTGCCAGCAGTGCGGGGGCGACGGCCGGGGAGCTGTTTTTT. Amino acids: CASSAGATAGELFF. The genes are TRBV7-3 and TRBJ2-2; D may be TRBD2 (7 bases). The germline V gene encodes CDR1 SGHTA and CDR2 FQGTGA. Between the trimmed V and J ends, which lost 6 bases and 6 bases, there was a span of 14 bases. The length of the CDR3 is 14 residues.

In its sample, this clonotype was seen a few times. V and J are TRBV25-1 and TRBJ1-1; D possibly corresponds to TRBD1 (6 bases). CDR3 length equals 16 residues. Germline CDR1 is MGHDK and CDR2 is SYGVNS. The V end was cut by 5 bases, the J end by 5 bases, with 21 bases between. CDR3 protein: CASSLEGGEIRTEAFF. The CDR3 region has the DNA TGTGCCAGCAGTCTGGAGGGGGGGGAGATTAGGACTGAAGCTTTCTTT.